This T cell receptor (beta chain) was recorded in a study of T cell responses to AZD1222 COVID-19 vaccine (dated by TCRdb to about 2021). Notes on the research overall: Because spike-specific TCR depth and breadth did not differ between the two schedules, AZD1222 recipients who got a second dose at roughly 4 weeks were pooled with those who got a second dose at roughly 12 weeks. A total of under 250 trial participants underwent TCR sequencing, of whom 200 to 220 had received two doses of AZD1222 and 26 had received two doses of the MenACWY control vaccine. Trial participants were enrolled by age into subgroups of 18-55, 56-69 and 70-plus years, and roughly 150, 30 and 60 TCR-sequenced participants, respectively, were included in these subgroups. Points the paper makes about the study in general: Reportedly, close to half of the unique spike-specific TCRs recognized epitopes lying outside the regions that are mutated in the B.1.351 and B.1.1.7 variants. Conclusions about previously exposed vaccinees are limited because only 5 or 6 AZD1222 recipients were SARS-CoV-2 seropositive at baseline. Participants were mostly white British, with more females than males. The authors suggested clonal diversity may have been underestimated. Vaccine-associated CD4 TCRs spanned the whole spike protein, with dominant responses in regions 160-218 and 743-854. Because no day 14 peak-response samples were available, the repertoires could be characterized only after the peak T cell response. Spike-specific TCR breadth and depth rose significantly after two AZD1222 doses compared with day 0 and with MenACWY recipients. In the small 56-69-year group, the increase in depth fell short of significance, most likely because of low power.

CDR3 length: 17 amino acids, cysteine to phenylalanine. Here the CDR3 DNA is all that survives: 51 bases in frame from base 1. Cut back by 0 bases and 3 bases, the V and J ends lie 16 bases apart. From a lookup of the germline V gene, CDR1 and CDR2 are SGHDT and YYEEEE. The CDR3 regions of human TCRbeta chains were analyzed by immunosequencing. Under the source paper's analysis protocol: Repertoire TCRs were matched against a reference library of SARS-CoV-2-specific TCRs generated with the MIRA antigen-specificity platform. Breadth was defined as the fraction of unique TCRs that were SARS-CoV-2-associated. Depth was defined as the fraction of total T cells that were SARS-CoV-2-associated. Using the MIRA data, each spike-specific TCR was assigned both to the spike region to which the TCR was reactive and to a CD4 or CD8 class. Log10-transformed breadth and depth values were compared by one-way ANOVA with Sidak's multiple comparisons tests. TCRdb holds this immuneACCESS table with in-frame rearrangements only. Some clones are missing; in checked studies, unresolved V genes explain under half, and the rest has no known cause. Clone size and the V and J calls come from that table; the DNA yielded D and trimming. The sample table holds 100,000 to 150,000 clones, of which approximately 88% were seen once. Around a quarter of the sample is in the top ten clones.

A remark on this clone: There is no known antigen for this receptor. Per-base quality was not reported, and no clone a single base away is much larger than it.

Read against the paper, the sample's time point label means: baseline before first vaccination. Vaccinee samples were obtained from the UK trials COV001 and COV002, which included a single-blind randomized controlled phase 2/3 trial of AZD1222 (ChAdOx1 nCoV-19) in healthy adults. For TCRbeta chain sequencing, PBMC samples were collected from trial participants at day 0 and at day 28 after the second dose. The sequencing here drew on peripheral blood, taken on day 0 of AZD1222 vaccination. Here the chain combines TRBV5-6 and TRBJ2-4; no D gene can be assigned with confidence. This clonotype was obtained from an adult in good health. The bases read TGTGCCAGCAGCTTGGCCAGAGCGTGGGCTGACAAAAACATTCAGTACTTC. It specifies CASSLARAWADKNIQYF. The full variable domain, with segments outside the CDR3 supplied by the reference TRBV5-6 and TRBJ2-4 proteins, appears as DAGVTQSPTHLIKTRGQQVTLRCSPKSGHDTVSWYQQALGQGPQFIFQYYEEEERQRGNFPDRFSGHQFPNYSSELNVNALLLGDSALYLCASSLARAWADKNIQYFGAGTRLSVL.